This TCR beta chain was sequenced in a study of beta chain features in type 1 diabetes. As for the study in general: In all, 107,917,701 sorted cells from all samples were analyzed.

One heparinised draw of blood, averaging approximately 110 mL, came from each donor. Whole-study findings and limits: Insertions were fewer and deletions more numerous at VDJ junctions in type 1 diabetes patients. Shortening that was moderate but significant affected the TCRB CDR3s of Type 1 diabetes patients in all four CD4+ subsets.

For this clone: Its antigen is not known. In the same sample, other DNA sequences code for this CDR3.

The authors reverse transcribed all of the isolated RNA, so sequencing captured expressed TCRB transcripts. Repertoires were generated with immunoSEQ multiplex PCR, while TCRdb's copy carries only in-frame clones and drops some. Of about 740,000 clones listed, roughly 12% are singletons. The sequence was collected from a man between 18 and 35 years old with type 1 diabetes. Source material: naive CD4+ T cells from blood.

The CDR3 sequence is CSASSSVEAFF. As DNA, the CDR3 is TGCAGTGCTAGCTCCAGCGTTGAAGCTTTCTTT. This chain links TRBV20-1 with TRBJ1-1; D not resolved. Germline CDR1 reads DFQATT; CDR2 reads SNEGSKA (reference sequence). CDR3 length: 11 amino acids. The V end was cut by 3 bases, the J end by 7 bases, with 9 bases between.